This T cell receptor beta chain was identified during a study of glioma-infiltrating T cells. From germline, CDR1 is DFQATT and CDR2 SNEGSKA (reference sequence). J gave up 3 bases and V 6 bases, and 5 bases lay outside the gene matches. The CDR3 has 12 residues. Using RNA template, CDR3s of TCR alpha and beta were amplified with iRepertoire arm-PCR. For one-step reverse transcription and amplification, about 85-400 ng of tissue mRNA or PBMC total RNA was used. Via MiXCR, TCRdb re-called the multiplex PCR reads, giving one row per CDR3 protein. The table has under 130,000 distinct CDR3 sequences, around 29% seen once; the top ten hold about 40%. The table lists this clonotype with many counts. The antigen remains undetermined. General study results and limits: Tissue and blood shared very few CDR3 sequences. Gliomas, especially low-grade, showed above-expected tissue-blood divergence; non-neoplastic patients showed below.

This TCR derives from a human donor with low-grade glioma or glioblastoma, undergoing nonglioma brain surgery, or in good health (not recorded which). The chain uses TRBV20-1 and TRBJ2-7; TRBD1 matches 7 bases. The sequenced sample was glioma tissue, nonneoplastic brain tissue, or PBMCs (not recorded which). CDR3 nucleotides: TGCAGTGCCCTTAGACAGGGCTACGAGCAGTACTTC. Translation: CSALRQGYEQYF.